Shown below are 9 T cell receptor beta chains from a single sample sequenced in a study of type 1 regulatory T cells. One entry per CDR3 protein results from TCRdb running MiXCR on the reads. The data contain about 42,000 distinct CDR3 sequences, 12% of them singletons. These TCRs are of unknown antigen specificity. Sequencing was done on a sample of cultured non-Tr1 T cells, either the whole culture or a sorted T cell fraction (not recorded which). These receptors came from a human donor in good health.

This chain joins TRBV30 and TRBJ2-5, with D unresolved. There are 11 residues in the CDR3. Germline lookup yields CDR1 GTSNPN and CDR2 SVGIG (reference sequence). V lost 2 bases and J 3 bases, leaving 4 bases between the germline ends. DNA of the CDR3: TGTGCCTGGAGTCTGGAAGAGACCCAGTACTTC. This translates into CAWSLEETQYF.

This clonotype showed up just a few times. This chain uses TRBV7-2 with TRBJ2-3; D ambiguous. This CDR3 contains 13 residues. The V and J ends lost 5 bases and 5 bases respectively, with 11 bases between them. Germline V lookup: CDR1 SGHTA, CDR2 FQGNSA. Here the CDR3 DNA reads TGTGCCAGCAGCGCCCGACCCCGAGATACGCAGTATTTT. Amino acids: CASSARPRDTQYF. The full variable domain, in which reference TRBV7-2 and TRBJ2-3 provide the parts outside the CDR3, is GAGVSQSPSNKVTEKGKDVELRCDPISGHTALYWYRQSLGQGLEFLIYFQGNSAPDKSGLPSDRFSAERTGGSVSTLTIQRTQQEDSAVYLCASSARPRDTQYFGPGTRLTVL.

Ten or more counts support this clonotype. V is TRBV3-1 and J is TRBJ2-2, with no clear D. Germline assignment: CDR1 LGHDT and CDR2 YNNKEL (reference sequence). The length of the CDR3 is 13 residues. The V end was cut by 4 bases, the J end by 6 bases, with 9 bases between. The CDR3 region is CASSPSRAGELFF. Here the CDR3 DNA reads TGTGCCAGCAGCCCCTCACGGGCCGGGGAGCTGTTTTTT. Drawing the rest from reference TRBV3-1 and TRBJ2-2, the complete variable domain is DTAVSQTPKYLVTQMGNDKSIKCEQNLGHDTMYWYKQDSKKFLKIMFSYNNKELIINETVPNRFSPKSPDKAHLNLHINSLELGDSAVYFCASSPSRAGELFFGEGSRLTVL.

At least ten counts were recorded for this clonotype. The chain combines TRBV6-2 or TRBV6-3 with TRBJ2-1; TRBD2 is a possible D gene (6 bases). Trimming removed 0 bases from V and 3 bases from J, with 15 bases in between. Germline values: CDR1 MNHEY, CDR2 SVGEGT. The CDR3 is 17 residues long. CDR3 bases: TGTGCCAGCAGTTACTCCCCGCCGGAGGGCGTCTACAATGAGCAGTTCTTC. As protein: CASSYSPPEGVYNEQFF.

Comment on this clonotype: With a much larger clone just one base away, this may be a read error. The CDR3 is CASSLAVMRFQGYEQFF. The CDR3 region has the DNA TGTGCCAGCAGCTTAGCGGTCATGAGGTTTCAAGGCTACGAGCAGTTCTTC. The genes are TRBV7-8 and TRBJ2-1; D is undetermined. V was trimmed by 0 bases and J by 10 bases, leaving 22 bases between them. Germline assignment: CDR1 SGHVS and CDR2 FQNEAQ. The CDR3 has 17 amino acids.

This clonotype was seen at least ten times. V is TRBV2 and J is TRBJ2-5; TRBD1 agrees at 7 bases. CDR3 size: 13 residues. Germline V gene data show CDR1 as SNHLY and CDR2 as FYNNEI. Trimming cost V 7 bases and J 5 bases; bases outside gene matches: 7. This CDR3 reads CASTETGRETQYF. Here the CDR3 DNA reads TGTGCCAGCACTGAGACAGGGCGGGAGACCCAGTACTTC. The full variable domain, its missing parts supplied by reference TRBV2 and TRBJ2-5, is EPEVTQTPSHQVTQMGQEVILRCVPISNHLYFYWYRQILGQKVEFLVSFYNNEISEKSEIFDDQFSVERPDGSNFTLKIRSTKLEDSAMYFCASTETGRETQYFGPGTRLLVL.

This clonotype qualifies as medium-sized. The CDR3 DNA follows: TGTGCCAGCAGCTTTCAGGGGTACCAAGAGACCCAGTACTTC. Its protein product is CASSFQGYQETQYF. The V and J genes are TRBV7-2 and TRBJ2-5; perhaps TRBD1 as D (6 bases). Between the trimmed V and J ends, which lost 3 bases and 0 bases, there was a span of 8 bases. This CDR3 has 14 amino acids. The germline gives CDR1 SGHTA, CDR2 FQGNSA. Filled out from reference TRBV7-2 and TRBJ2-5, the complete variable domain reads GAGVSQSPSNKVTEKGKDVELRCDPISGHTALYWYRQSLGQGLEFLIYFQGNSAPDKSGLPSDRFSAERTGGSVSTLTIQRTQQEDSAVYLCASSFQGYQETQYFGPGTRLLVL.

This chain connects TRBV20-1 to TRBJ1-2; D uncertain. V gave up 5 bases and J gave up 8 bases, with 15 bases separating them. The CDR3 runs to 12 residues. Germline lookup yields CDR1 DFQATT and CDR2 SNEGSKA (reference sequence). The CDR3 sequence is CSAPYPTRGYTF. The CDR3 nucleotides are TGCAGTGCTCCATACCCCACCAGGGGCTACACCTTC.

This clonotype was seen a few times. This chain uses TRBV10-3 with TRBJ1-1; tentatively, D is TRBD1 (5 bases). The germline gives CDR1 ENHRY, CDR2 SYGVKD. The CDR3 is made up of 11 amino acids. Trimming left V 5 bases short and J 6 bases short, with 7 bases between. The CDR3 region is CAISRGPEAFF. The CDR3 DNA follows: TGTGCCATCAGTCGGGGCCCTGAAGCTTTCTTT.